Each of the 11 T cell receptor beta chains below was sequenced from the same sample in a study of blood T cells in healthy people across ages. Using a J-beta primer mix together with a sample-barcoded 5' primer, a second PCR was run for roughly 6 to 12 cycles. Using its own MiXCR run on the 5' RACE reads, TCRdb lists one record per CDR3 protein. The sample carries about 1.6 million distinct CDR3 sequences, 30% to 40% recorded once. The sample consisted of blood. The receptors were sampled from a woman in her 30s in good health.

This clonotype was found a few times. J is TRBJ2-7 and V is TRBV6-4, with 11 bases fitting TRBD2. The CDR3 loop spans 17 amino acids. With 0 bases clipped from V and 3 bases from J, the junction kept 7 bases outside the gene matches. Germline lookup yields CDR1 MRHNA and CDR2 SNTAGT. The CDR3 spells CASSDSGTSGQLYEQYF. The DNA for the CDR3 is TGTGCCAGCAGTGACTCGGGGACTAGCGGACAACTCTACGAGCAGTACTTC.

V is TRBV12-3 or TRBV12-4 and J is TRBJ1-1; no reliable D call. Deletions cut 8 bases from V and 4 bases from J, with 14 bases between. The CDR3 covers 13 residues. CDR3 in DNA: TGTGCCAGCTCCCCGCGGTCCGGCACTGAAGCTTTCTTT. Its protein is CASSPRSGTEAFF.

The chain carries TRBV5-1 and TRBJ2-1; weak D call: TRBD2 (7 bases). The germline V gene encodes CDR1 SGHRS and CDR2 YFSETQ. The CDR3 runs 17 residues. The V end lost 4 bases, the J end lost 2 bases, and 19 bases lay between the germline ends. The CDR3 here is CASSPPSGGATYNEQFF. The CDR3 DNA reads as TGCGCCAGCAGCCCACCCAGTGGGGGGGCCACCTACAATGAGCAGTTCTTC.

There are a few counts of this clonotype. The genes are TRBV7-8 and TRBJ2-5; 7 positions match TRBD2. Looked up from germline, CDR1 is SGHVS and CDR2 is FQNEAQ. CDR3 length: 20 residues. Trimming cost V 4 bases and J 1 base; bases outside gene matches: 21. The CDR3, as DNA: TGTGCCAGCAGCTCCCCGTTACTTGCGGGGGTGCTCAATAGCCAAGAGACCCAGTACTTC. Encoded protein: CASSSPLLAGVLNSQETQYF.

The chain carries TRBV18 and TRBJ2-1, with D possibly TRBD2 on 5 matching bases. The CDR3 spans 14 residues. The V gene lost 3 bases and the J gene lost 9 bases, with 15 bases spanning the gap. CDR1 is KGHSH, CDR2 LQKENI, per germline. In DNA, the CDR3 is TGTGCCAGCTCACCCATGACTACGTCCGGTGAGCAGTTCTTC. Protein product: CASSPMTTSGEQFF.

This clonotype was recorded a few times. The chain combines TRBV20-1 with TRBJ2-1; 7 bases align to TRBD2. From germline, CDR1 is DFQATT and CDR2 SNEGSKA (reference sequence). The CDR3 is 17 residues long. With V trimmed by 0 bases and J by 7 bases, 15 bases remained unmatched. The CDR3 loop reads CSARDRSGVPLGNEQFF. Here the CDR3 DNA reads TGCAGTGCTAGAGATCGAAGCGGGGTCCCCCTGGGGAATGAGCAGTTCTTC.

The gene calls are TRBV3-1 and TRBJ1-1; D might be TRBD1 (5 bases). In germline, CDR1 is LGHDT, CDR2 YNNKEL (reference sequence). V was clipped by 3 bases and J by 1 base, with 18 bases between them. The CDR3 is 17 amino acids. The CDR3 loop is CASSHRRVTGANTEAFF. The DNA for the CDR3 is TGTGCCAGCAGCCATAGGAGAGTAACAGGAGCGAACACTGAAGCTTTCTTT.

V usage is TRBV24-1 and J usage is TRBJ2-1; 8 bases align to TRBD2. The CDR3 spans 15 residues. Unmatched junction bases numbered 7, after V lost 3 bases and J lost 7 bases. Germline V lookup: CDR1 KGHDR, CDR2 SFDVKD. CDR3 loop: CATSDSGGSGNEQFF. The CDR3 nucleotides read TGTGCCACCAGTGATAGCGGGGGCTCGGGGAATGAGCAGTTCTTC.

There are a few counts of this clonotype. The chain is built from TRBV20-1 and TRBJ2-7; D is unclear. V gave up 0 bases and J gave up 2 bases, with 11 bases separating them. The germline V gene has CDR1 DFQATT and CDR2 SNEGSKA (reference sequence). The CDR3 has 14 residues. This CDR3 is CSAREWQLTYEQYF. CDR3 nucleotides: TGCAGTGCTAGAGAGTGGCAGCTAACCTACGAGCAGTACTTC.

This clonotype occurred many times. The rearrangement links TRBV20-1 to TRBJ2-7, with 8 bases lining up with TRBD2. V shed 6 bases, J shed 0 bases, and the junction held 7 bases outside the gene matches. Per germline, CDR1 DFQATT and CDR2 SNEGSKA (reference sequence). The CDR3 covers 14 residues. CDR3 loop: CSAISGESSYEQYF. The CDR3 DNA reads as TGCAGTGCCATTAGCGGGGAGAGCTCCTACGAGCAGTACTTC.

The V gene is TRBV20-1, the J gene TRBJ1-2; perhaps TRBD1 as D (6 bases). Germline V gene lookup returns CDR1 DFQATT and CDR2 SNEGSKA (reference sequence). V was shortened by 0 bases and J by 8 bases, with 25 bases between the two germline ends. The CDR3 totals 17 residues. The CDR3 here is CSARDRTALFTLGGYTF. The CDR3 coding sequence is TGCAGTGCTAGAGATCGGACAGCCCTGTTTACCCTCGGAGGCTACACCTTC.